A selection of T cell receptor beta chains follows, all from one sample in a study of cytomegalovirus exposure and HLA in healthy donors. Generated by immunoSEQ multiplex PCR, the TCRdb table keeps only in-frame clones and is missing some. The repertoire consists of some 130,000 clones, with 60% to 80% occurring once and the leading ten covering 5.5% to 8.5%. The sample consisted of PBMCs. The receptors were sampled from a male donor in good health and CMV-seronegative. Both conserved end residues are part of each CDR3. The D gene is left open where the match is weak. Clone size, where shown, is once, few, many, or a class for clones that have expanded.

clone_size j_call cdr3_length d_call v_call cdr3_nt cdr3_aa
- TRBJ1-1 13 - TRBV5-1 TGCGCCAGCAGCTCCACCGACAGAACTGAAGCTTTCTTT CASSSTDRTEAFF
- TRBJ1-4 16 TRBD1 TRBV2 TGTGCCAGCAGTGAAAAACAGGGGGCGGTGGATGAAAAACTGTTTTTT CASSEKQGAVDEKLFF
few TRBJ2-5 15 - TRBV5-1 TGCGCCAGCAGCCCCGGGACTTCAACGGTGGAGACCCAGTACTTC CASSPGTSTVETQYF
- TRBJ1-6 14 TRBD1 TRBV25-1 TGTGCCAGCAAGACAGGGGGCTATAATTCACCCCTCCACTTT CASKTGGYNSPLHF
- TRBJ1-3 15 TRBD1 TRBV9 TGTGCCAGCAGCCCGCCGGGACAGGGATTAAACACCATATATTTT CASSPPGQGLNTIYF
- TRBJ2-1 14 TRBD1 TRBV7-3 TGTGCCAGCAGCCAGGGACAGGGGAACAATGAGCAGTTCTTC CASSQGQGNNEQFF
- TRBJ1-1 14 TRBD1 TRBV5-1 TGCGCCAGCAGCTTGGTTGCAGGGGGCAACGAAGCTTTCTTT CASSLVAGGNEAFF
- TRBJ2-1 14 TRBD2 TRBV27 TGTGCCAGCAGTTCGCTAGCGGGAGGGCACGAGCAGTTCTTC CASSSLAGGHEQFF
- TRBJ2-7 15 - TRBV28 TGTGCCAGCAGGCCCGGGGGGCCCCCTACCTACGAGCAGTACTTC CASRPGGPPTYEQYF
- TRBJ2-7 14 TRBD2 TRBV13 TGTGCCAGCAGCTCGACTAGCGGGAGCGGCGAGCAGTACTTC CASSSTSGSGEQYF
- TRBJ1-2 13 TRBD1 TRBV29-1 TGCAGCGTTGCGGGACAGGGCCGTAGGGGCTACACCTTC CSVAGQGRRGYTF
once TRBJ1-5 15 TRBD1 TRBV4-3 TGCGCCAGCAGCCCCGGGACAGGGCGCAATCAGCCCCAGCATTTT CASSPGTGRNQPQHF
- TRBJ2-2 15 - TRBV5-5 TGTGCCAGCAGCTTGGGAGGGACGAACACCGGGGAGCTGTTTTTT CASSLGGTNTGELFF
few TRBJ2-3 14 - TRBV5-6 TGTGCCAGCAGCTTGAGTCGAGCCACAGATACGCAGTATTTT CASSLSRATDTQYF
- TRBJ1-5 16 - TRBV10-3 TGTGCCATCAGTGAGAAAAGGTCGGGGGGCAATCAGCCCCAGCATTTT CAISEKRSGGNQPQHF
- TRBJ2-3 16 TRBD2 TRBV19 TGTGCCAGTAGACCACTAGCGGGAGCCCCATTGAGCACGCAGTATTTT CASRPLAGAPLSTQYF
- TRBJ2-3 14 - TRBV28 TGTGCCAGCAGTTTTTCCGGGTTCACAGATACGCAGTATTTT CASSFSGFTDTQYF
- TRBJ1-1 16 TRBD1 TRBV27 TGTGCCAGCAGTTTAAGAACAGGGGGTAGGGAGACTGAAGCTTTCTTT CASSLRTGGRETEAFF
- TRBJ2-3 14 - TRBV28 TGTGCCAGCAGTTTTGCAGGTACCACAGATACGCAGTATTTT CASSFAGTTDTQYF
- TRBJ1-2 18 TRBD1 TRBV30 TGTGCCTGGAGGGTTGGGGACAGGGACCTTATAGCTAACTATGGCTACACCTTC CAWRVGDRDLIANYGYTF
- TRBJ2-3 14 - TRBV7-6 TGTGCCAGCAGCTTAGCGGGCCCCTGGGATACGCAGTATTTT CASSLAGPWDTQYF
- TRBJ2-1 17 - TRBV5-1 TGCGCCAGCAGCCTCCGCGCCACGGGGGTTGGAAGAAATGAGCAGTTCTTC CASSLRATGVGRNEQFF
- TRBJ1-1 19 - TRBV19 TGTGCCAGTAGTTTCTGGATGGGCAGGGGAATTAAGGGGGACACTGAAGCTTTCTTT CASSFWMGRGIKGDTEAFF
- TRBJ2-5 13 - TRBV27 TGTGCCAGCAGTTTAAACAGAGAGGAGACCCAGTACTTC CASSLNREETQYF
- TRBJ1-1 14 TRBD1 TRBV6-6 TGTGCCAGCAGAAAAAACAGGGGGGACACTGAAGCTTTCTTT CASRKNRGDTEAFF
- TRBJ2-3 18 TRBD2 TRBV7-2 TGTGCCAGCAGCTTACTAGCGGGATGGGATTCTAGCACAGATACGCAGTATTTT CASSLLAGWDSSTDTQYF
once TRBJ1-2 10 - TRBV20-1 TGCAGTGCTTCCTTCTATGGCTACACCTTC CSASFYGYTF
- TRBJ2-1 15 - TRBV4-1 TGCGCCAGCAGATCGGTCAAGGGACTCTACAATGAGCAGTTCTTC CASRSVKGLYNEQFF
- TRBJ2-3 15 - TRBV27 TGTGCCAGCAGTTTATCTGGCAGGGAAGCAGATACGCAGTATTTT CASSLSGREADTQYF
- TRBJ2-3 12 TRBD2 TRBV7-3 TGTGCCAGTGGGACTAGCTTCGATACGCAGTATTTT CASGTSFDTQYF
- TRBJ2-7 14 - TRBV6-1 TGTGCCAGCAGTATACAGGGAGCTTCCTACGAGCAGTACTTC CASSIQGASYEQYF
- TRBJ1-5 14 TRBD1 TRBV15 TGTGCCACCAGCGGGACAGGGGGGAATCAGCCCCAGCATTTT CATSGTGGNQPQHF
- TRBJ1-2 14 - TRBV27 TGTGCCAGCAGTTCCAAAACCCGGAACTATGGCTACACCTTC CASSSKTRNYGYTF
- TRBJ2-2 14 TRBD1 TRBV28 TGTGCCAGCAGTTCGGACAGGGCGGGCGGGGAGCTGTTTTTT CASSSDRAGGELFF
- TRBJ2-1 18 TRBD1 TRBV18 TGTGCCAGCTCACCAAATCAGGGGGCCCCAAGCTCCTACAATGAGCAGTTCTTC CASSPNQGAPSSYNEQFF
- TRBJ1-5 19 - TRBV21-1 TGTGCCAGCAGCCCCCGAGTCCCGGGACAGGGACCTAGCAATCAGCCCCAGCATTTT CASSPRVPGQGPSNQPQHF
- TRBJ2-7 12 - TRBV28 TGTGCCAGCAGCTACTTTCGGTACGAGCAGTACTTC CASSYFRYEQYF
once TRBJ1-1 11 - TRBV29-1 TGCAGCGTTGCAACGGGCACTGAAGCTTTCTTT CSVATGTEAFF
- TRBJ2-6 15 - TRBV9 TGTGCCAGCAGCGTAGGGGCTGCTGGGGCCAACGTCCTGACTTTC CASSVGAAGANVLTF
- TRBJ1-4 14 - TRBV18 TGTGCCAGCTCACCGGGGCTCGGTGGTGAAAAACTGTTTTTT CASSPGLGGEKLFF
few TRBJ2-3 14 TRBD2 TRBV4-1 TGCGCCAGCAGCGGGACTAGTAGCACAGATACGCAGTATTTT CASSGTSSTDTQYF
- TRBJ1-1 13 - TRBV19 TGTGCCAGTAGTATGGGAGAGAACACTGAAGCTTTCTTT CASSMGENTEAFF
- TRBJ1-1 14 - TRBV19 TGTGCCAGTACCCATAGAGGGAGGGGCACTGAAGCTTTCTTT CASTHRGRGTEAFF
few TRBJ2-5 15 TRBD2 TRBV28 TGTGCCAGCAGTTCCCCATCTAGCGGGGTGAAGACCCAGTACTTC CASSSPSSGVKTQYF
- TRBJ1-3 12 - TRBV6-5 TGTGCCAGCAGCCAATCTGGAAACACCATATATTTT CASSQSGNTIYF
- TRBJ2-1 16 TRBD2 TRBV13 TGTGCCAGCAGCCAGGTAGCGGGAGCGGGGCACAATGAGCAGTTCTTC CASSQVAGAGHNEQFF
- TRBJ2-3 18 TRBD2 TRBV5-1 TGCGCCAGCAGCTTTAGGACTAGCGCGTGGGGGGGCACAGATACGCAGTATTTT CASSFRTSAWGGTDTQYF
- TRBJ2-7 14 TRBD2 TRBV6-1 TGTGCCAGCAGAGCTACTAGCGGGAGCCACGAGCAGTACTTC CASRATSGSHEQYF
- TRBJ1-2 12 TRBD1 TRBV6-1 TGTGCCAGCAGGGGTTCAGGGGGCGGCTACACCTTC CASRGSGGGYTF
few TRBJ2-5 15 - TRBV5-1 TGCGCCAGCAGCGCACTACAGGGCGACCAAGAGACCCAGTACTTC CASSALQGDQETQYF
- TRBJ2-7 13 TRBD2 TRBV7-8 TGTGCCAGCAGCTTGGGACTAGCGGCGGAGCAGTACTTC CASSLGLAAEQYF
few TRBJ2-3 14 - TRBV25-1 TGTGCCAGCATTTCTGGGAGGCTGACAGATACGCAGTATTTT CASISGRLTDTQYF
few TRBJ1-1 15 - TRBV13 TGTGCCAGCAGCCTAGAGGCTGGGAGGAACACTGAAGCTTTCTTT CASSLEAGRNTEAFF
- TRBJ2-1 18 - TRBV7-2 TGTGCCAGCAGCTTTGACCGCTTTCAGTGGGCGAGCTACAATGAGCAGTTCTTC CASSFDRFQWASYNEQFF
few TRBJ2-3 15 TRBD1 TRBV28 TGTGCCAGCAGTTTTCCGGGACAGTTCACAGATACGCAGTATTTT CASSFPGQFTDTQYF
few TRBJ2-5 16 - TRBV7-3 TGTGCCAGCAGCTTAACGGGGGGACTTAAAGGAGAGACCCAGTACTTC CASSLTGGLKGETQYF
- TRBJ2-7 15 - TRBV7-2 TGTGCCAGCCTCAATCCTGGGTCGAGGGTCGACGAGCAGTACTTC CASLNPGSRVDEQYF